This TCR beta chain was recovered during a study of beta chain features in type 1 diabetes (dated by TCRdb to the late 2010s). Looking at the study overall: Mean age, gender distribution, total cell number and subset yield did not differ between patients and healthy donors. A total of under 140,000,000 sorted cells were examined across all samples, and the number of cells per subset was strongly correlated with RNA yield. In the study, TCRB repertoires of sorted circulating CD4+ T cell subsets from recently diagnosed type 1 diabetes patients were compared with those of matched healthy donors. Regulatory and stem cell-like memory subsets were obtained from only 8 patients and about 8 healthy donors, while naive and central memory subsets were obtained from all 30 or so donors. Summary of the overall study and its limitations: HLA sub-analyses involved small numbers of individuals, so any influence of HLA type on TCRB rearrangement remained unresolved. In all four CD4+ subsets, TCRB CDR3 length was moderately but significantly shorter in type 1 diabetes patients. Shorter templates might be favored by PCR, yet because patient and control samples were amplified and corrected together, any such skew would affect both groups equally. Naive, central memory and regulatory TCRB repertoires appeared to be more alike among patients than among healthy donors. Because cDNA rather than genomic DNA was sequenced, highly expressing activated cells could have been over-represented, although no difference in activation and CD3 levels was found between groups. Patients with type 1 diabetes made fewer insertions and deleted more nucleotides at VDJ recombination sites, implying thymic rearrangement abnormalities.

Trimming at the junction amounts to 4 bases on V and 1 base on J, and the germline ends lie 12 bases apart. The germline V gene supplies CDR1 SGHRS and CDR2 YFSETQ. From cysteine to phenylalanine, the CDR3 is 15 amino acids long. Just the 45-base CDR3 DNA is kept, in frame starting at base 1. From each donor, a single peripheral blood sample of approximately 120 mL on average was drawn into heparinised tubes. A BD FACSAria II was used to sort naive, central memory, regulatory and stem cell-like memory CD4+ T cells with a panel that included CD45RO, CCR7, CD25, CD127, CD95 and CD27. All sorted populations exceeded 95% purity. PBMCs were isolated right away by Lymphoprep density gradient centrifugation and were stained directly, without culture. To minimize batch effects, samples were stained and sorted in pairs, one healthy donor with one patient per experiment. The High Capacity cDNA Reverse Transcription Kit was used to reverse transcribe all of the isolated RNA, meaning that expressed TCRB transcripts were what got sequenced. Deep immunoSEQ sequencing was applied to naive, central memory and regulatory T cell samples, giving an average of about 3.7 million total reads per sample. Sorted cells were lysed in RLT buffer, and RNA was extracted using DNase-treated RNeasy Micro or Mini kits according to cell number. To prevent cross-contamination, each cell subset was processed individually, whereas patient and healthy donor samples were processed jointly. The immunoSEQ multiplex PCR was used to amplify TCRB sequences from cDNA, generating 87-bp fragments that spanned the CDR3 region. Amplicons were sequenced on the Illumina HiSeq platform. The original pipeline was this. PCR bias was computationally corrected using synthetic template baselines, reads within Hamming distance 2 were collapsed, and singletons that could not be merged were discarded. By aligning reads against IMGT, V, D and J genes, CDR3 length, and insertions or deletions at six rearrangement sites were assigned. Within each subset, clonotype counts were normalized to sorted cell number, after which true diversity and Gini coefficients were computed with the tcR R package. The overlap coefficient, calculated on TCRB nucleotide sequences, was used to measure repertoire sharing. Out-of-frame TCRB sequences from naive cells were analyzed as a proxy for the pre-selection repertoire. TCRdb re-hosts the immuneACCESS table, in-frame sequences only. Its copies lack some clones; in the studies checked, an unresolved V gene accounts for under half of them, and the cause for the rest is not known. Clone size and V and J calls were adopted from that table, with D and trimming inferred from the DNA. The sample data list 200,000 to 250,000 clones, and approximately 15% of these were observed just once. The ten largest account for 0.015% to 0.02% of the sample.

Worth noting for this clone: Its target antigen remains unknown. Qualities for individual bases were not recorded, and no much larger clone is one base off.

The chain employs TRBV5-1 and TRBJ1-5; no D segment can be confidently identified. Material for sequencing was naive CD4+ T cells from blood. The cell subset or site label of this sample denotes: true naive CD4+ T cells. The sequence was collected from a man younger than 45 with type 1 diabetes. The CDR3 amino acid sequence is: CASSPDGVSNQPQHF. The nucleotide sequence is TGCGCCAGCAGCCCCGACGGGGTGAGCAATCAGCCCCAGCATTTT.